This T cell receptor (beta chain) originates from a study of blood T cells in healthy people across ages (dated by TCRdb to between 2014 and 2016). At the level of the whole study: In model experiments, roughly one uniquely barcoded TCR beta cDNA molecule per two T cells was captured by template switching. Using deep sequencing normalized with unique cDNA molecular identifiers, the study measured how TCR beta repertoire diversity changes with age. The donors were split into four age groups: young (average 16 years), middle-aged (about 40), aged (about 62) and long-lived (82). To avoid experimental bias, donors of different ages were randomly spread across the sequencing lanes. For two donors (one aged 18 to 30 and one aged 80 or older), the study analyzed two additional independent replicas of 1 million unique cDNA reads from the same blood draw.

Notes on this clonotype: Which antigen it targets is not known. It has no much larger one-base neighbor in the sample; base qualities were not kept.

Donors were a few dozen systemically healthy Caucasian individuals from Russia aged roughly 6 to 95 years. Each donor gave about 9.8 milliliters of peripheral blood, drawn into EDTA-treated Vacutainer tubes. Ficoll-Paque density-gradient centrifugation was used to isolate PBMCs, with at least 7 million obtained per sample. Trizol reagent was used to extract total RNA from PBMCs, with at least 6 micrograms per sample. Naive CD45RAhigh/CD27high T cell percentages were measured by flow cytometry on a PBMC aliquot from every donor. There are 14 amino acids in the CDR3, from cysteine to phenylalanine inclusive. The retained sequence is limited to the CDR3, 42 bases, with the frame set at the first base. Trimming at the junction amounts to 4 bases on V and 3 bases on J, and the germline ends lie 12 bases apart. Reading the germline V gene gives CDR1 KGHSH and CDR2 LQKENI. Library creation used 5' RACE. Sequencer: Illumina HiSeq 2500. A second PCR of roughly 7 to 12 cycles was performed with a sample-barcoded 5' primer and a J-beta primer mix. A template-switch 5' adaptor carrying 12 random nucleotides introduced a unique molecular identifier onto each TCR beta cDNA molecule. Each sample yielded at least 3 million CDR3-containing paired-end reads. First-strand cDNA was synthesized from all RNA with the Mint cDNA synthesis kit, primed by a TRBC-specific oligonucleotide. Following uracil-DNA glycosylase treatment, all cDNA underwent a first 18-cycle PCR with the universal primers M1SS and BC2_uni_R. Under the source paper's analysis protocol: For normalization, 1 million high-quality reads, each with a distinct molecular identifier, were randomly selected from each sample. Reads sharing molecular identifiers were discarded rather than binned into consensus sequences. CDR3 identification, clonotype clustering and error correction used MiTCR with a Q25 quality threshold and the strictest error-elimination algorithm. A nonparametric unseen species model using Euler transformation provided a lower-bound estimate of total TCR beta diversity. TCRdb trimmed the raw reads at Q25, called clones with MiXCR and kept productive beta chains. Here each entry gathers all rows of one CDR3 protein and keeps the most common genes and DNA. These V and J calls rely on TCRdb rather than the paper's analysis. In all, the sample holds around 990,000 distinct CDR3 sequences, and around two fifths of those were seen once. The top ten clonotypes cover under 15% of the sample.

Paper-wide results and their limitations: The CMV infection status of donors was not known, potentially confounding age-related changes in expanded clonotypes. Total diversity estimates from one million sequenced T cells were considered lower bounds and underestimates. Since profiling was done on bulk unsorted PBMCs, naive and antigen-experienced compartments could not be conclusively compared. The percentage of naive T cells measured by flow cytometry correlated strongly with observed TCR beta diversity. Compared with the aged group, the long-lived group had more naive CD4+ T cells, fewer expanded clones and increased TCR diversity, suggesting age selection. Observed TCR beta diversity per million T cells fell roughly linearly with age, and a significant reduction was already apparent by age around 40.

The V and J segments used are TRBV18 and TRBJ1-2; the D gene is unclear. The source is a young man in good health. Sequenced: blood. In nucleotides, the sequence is TGTGCCAGCTCACTCGGGATCAGAGACTATGGCTACACCTTC. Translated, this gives CASSLGIRDYGYTF.